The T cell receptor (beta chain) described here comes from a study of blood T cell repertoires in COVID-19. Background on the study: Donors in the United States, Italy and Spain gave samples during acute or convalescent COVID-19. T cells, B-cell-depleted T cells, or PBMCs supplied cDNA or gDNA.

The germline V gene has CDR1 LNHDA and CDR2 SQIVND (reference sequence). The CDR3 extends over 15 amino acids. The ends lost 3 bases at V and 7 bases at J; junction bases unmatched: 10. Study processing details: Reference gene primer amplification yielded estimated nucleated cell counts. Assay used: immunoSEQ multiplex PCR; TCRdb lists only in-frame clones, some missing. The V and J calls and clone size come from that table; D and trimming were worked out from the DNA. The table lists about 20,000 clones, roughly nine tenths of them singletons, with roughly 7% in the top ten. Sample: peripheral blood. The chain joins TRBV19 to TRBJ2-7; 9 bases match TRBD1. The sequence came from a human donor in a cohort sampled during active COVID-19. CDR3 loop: CASSMTGGNLREQYF. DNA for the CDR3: TGTGCCAGTAGTATGACAGGGGGTAATTTGCGGGAGCAGTACTTC.